These T cell receptor beta chains were read from a single sample in a study of OX40 agonist ivuxolimab in advanced cancers. Sequencing used immunoSEQ multiplex PCR; TCRdb keeps in-frame clones, though not all of them. This table holds approximately 80,000 clones, about nine tenths found once. The sequencing here drew on CD4+ or CD8+ T cells sorted from blood, taken in a trial of the OX40 agonist ivuxolimab. These receptors all stem from an adult with an advanced solid tumor such as melanoma, head and neck, liver or kidney cancer. The CDR3 runs from the conserved cysteine through the conserved F or W. A D gene is named only where the DNA matches it firmly. The listing skips clone size in some rows; elsewhere it reads once, few, many or a size class.

>TRBD1|.|TRBV5-1
CASSVRQGDEQFF
>.|.|TRBV5-1
CASSLVSQETQYF
>TRBD1|few|TRBV5-1
CASSVTGDSYNSPLHF
>TRBD2|.|TRBV5-4
CASSLELAGGPIHF
>.|.|TRBV6-1
CASEDPPRPQHF
>TRBD2|.|TRBV10-2
CAVILSGRGYNEQFF
>.|.|TRBV28
CASNTRGGTGSTEAFF
>.|.|TRBV11-2
CASSLGWNTGELFF
>.|.|TRBV5-4
CASSLEGSTNTEAFF
>TRBD1|.|TRBV7-2
CASSRDRGRSYEQYF
>.|.|TRBV4-1
CASSQGGTVGNEQYF
>TRBD1|.|TRBV5-6
CASSWTGGMETQYF
>TRBD2|.|TRBV6-5
CASSPSGTSSYEQYF
>.|.|TRBV11-3
CASSLYGWGPHGDEQYF
>TRBD1|.|TRBV19
CASRPYQGALNTEAFF
>TRBD1|.|TRBV11-3
CASSSGTAGLGNTIYF
>.|.|TRBV7-9
CASSPSSALQETQYF
>.|.|TRBV18
CASSTSTGTYGYTF
>.|once|TRBV2
CASRTDAVAGELFF
>.|.|TRBV2
CASSETVLSYEQYF
>.|once|TRBV5-1
CASSLEPRFKDEQYF
>.|.|TRBV28
CASSLQGPLKNIQYF
>.|.|TRBV7-9
CASSLAGTEAFF
>.|.|TRBV2
CASTPTGSGSNEQFF
>TRBD1|.|TRBV6-1
CASRRQGRETQYF
>.|.|TRBV6-5
CASSYSRVTEQFF
>.|.|TRBV5-4
CASSLPGVYEQYF
>.|.|TRBV2
CASMLQGGSYNEQFF
>.|.|TRBV14
CASSHPGAGAANNEQFF
>.|.|TRBV12-5
CASGIGDTQYF